There are a few counts of the clone carrying this TCR beta chain. Its antigen is unknown. Tregs were sorted as CD4+CD25+CD127-/low cells. Overall study findings and caveats: The larger-cohort validation was restricted to a single TCR beta V-J rearrangement rather than whole repertoires. Tumor memory CD4+ T cell TCR gene usage was found to cluster with blood and lymph node memory CD4+ cells and with lymph node naive CD4+ cells.

Full-length variable regions came from constant-region reverse primers plus semi-nested Nested Universal Primer A PCR. TCRdb processed the 5' RACE reads anew with MiXCR; each CDR3 protein has one entry. In the table there are several thousand distinct CDR3 sequences, about half of which are singletons. CDR1 is SEHNR and CDR2 is FQNEAQ in the germline V gene (reference sequence). CDR3 length equals 12 residues. Trimming removed 6 bases from V and 2 bases from J, with 6 bases in between. This clonotype originated in a female donor with breast cancer. This chain links TRBV7-9 with TRBJ2-3; D call uncertain. The sequenced material came from Tregs sorted from a lymph node. CDR3 nucleotide sequence: TGTGCCAGCAGTTACTTCACAGATACGCAGTATTTT. Its translation: CASSYFTDTQYF.